This paragraph covers one T cell receptor (beta chain) sequence. Its target is unknown. The CDR3 covers 15 residues. Trimming pared 2 bases from V and 0 bases from J, leaving 11 bases between. Germline-derived CDR1 and CDR2 are MNHEY and SVGEGT. The data belong to a study of blood T cells in healthy people across ages. Study-wide results and limits: Estimates of total diversity, which came from one million sequenced T cells, were considered to be underestimates. While age rose, TCR beta diversity per million T cells dropped in a roughly linear way.

A J-beta primer mix and a sample-barcoded 5' primer were used in a second PCR of about 7 to 12 cycles. One entry per CDR3 protein, called by TCRdb with MiXCR from the 5' RACE reads. This sample has approximately 900,000 distinct CDR3 sequences, with under 50% found just once. The study isolated at least 6 million PBMCs from each sample. The rearrangement joins TRBV6-2 or TRBV6-3 to TRBJ2-7, with D perhaps TRBD1 (6 bases). This receptor was obtained from a man aged 30 to 45 in good health. Sequenced: blood. CDR3 nucleotides: TGTGCCAGCAGTTACCGAAGACAGGCCTCCTACGAGCAGTACTTC. Translation: CASSYRRQASYEQYF.